This TCR beta chain appears in the sequencing data of a study of cytomegalovirus exposure and HLA in healthy donors. General study results and limits: Using the classifier, cytomegalovirus status was reportedly diagnosed with high specificity and sensitivity. Earlier findings revealed that most TCR beta V segments proved productive either about 90% or about 30% of the time.

Turning to this clone: What it binds is unknown.

This CDR3 region has 13 residues. The ends were cut back, 7 bases at V and 7 bases at J, with 13 bases in the middle. CDR1 LNHDA and CDR2 SQIVND come from the germline V gene (reference sequence). Amplification used 60 Vbeta primers and 13 Jbeta primers. Only in-frame clones appear in the TCRdb table, and some are missing; sequencing was by immunoSEQ multiplex PCR. The sample holds 150,000 to 200,000 clones; under 85% are singletons and the top ten take about 4.9%. The source is a man between 18 and 35 years old in good health and CMV-seronegative. The sequenced material came from PBMCs. The gene calls are TRBV19 and TRBJ2-2; a weak D match, TRBD2 (6 bases). Written as DNA, the CDR3 is TGTGCCAGTATGGGACTCCGCCACGGGGAGCTGTTTTTT. Translation: CASMGLRHGELFF.